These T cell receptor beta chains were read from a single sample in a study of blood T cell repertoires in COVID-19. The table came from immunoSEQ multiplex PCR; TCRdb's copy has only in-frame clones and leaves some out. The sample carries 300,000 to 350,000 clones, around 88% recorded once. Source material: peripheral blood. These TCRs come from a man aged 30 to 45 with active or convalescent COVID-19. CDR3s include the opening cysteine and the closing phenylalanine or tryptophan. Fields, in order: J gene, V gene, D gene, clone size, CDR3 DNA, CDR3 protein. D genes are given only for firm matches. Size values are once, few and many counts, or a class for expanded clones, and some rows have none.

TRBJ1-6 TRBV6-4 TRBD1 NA TGTGCCAGCAGTGAGGGGTGGAGCGGACAGGGAAATAATTCACCCCTCCACTTT CASSEGWSGQGNNSPLHF
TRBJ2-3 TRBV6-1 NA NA TGTGCCAGCAGTGACAGTCGTAGCACAGATACGCAGTATTTT CASSDSRSTDTQYF
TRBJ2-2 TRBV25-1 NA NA TGTGCCAGCACGCACTCGAACACCGGGGAGCTGTTTTTT CASTHSNTGELFF
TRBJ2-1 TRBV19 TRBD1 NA TGTGCCAGTAGCGACGGACAGGGATCGTACAATGAGCAGTTCTTC CASSDGQGSYNEQFF
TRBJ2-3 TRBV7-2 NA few TGTGCCAGCAGCATGGCACGGGGGGATACGCAGTATTTT CASSMARGDTQYF
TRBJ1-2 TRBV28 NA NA TGTGCCAGCAGGGTCGAGCATGGCTACACCTTC CASRVEHGYTF
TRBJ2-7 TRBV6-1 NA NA TGTGCCAGCAGTGAGAGGGATCCCTACGAGCAGTACTTC CASSERDPYEQYF
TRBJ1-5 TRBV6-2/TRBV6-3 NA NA TGTGCCAGCAGTTGGGACGGAGGGAAGCCCCAGCATTTT CASSWDGGKPQHF
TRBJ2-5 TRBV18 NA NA TGTGCCAGCTCGCCGGGACACCCGGGGACCCAGTACTTC CASSPGHPGTQYF
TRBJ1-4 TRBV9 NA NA TGTGCCAGCAGCGCCCTGCGGGGGGGAGGAAATGAAAAACTGTTTTTT CASSALRGGGNEKLFF
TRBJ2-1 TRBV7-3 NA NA TGTGCCAGCAGCCCCGGGACACTTCTTAACAATGAGCAGTTCTTC CASSPGTLLNNEQFF
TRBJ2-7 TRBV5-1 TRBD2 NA TGCGCCAGCAGCTTGGCCGGGGAGGGGATATCCTACGAGCAGTACTTC CASSLAGEGISYEQYF
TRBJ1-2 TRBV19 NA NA TGTGCCAGTAGTATAGGCGGGGGGACGAATGGCTACACCTTC CASSIGGGTNGYTF
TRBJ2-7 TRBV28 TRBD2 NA TGTGCCAGCAGTACTGGGACTAGCGGGAGCAAGCAGTACTTC CASSTGTSGSKQYF
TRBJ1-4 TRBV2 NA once TGTGCCAGCAGTGAAGAGCACGGTGAATTAGAAAAACTGTTTTTT CASSEEHGELEKLFF
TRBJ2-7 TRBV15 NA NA TGTGCCACCAGCAGAGTTAGGGGCGAGCAGTACTTC CATSRVRGEQYF
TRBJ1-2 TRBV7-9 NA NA TGTGCCAGCAGCTTAGTCCAGAACTATGGCTACACCTTC CASSLVQNYGYTF
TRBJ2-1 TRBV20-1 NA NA TGCAGTGCGGAGAGGGGGAATGAGCAGTTCTTC CSAERGNEQFF
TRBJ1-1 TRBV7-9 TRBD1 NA TGTGCCAGCACCCCACAGGGGGCCCCGAACACTGAAGCTTTCTTT CASTPQGAPNTEAFF
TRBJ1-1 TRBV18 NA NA TGTGCCAGCTCACCACGGGCAGGTCCTGAAGCTTTCTTT CASSPRAGPEAFF
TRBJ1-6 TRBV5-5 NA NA TGTGCCAGCAGCTTTTGGCAGGGGAGCTCACCCCTCCACTTT CASSFWQGSSPLHF
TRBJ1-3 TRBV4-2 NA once TGTGCCAGCAGCCAAGATGATAGCACGGCTCGTAACACCATATATTTT CASSQDDSTARNTIYF
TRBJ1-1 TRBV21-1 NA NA TGTGCCAGCAGCCCACGGGTGAACACTGAAGCTTTCTTT CASSPRVNTEAFF
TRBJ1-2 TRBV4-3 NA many TGCGCCAGCAGCGACCTCGGGTGGGATGGCTACACCTTC CASSDLGWDGYTF
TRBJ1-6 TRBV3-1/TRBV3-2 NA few TGTGCCAGCAGCCAGACAGGAAATTCACCCCTCCACTTT CASSQTGNSPLHF
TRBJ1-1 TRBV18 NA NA TGTGCCAGCTCACCACCTCATCCAGGAACTGAAGCTTTCTTT CASSPPHPGTEAFF
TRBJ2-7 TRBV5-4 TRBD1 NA TGTGCCAGCAGCTTGGGTGGGACAGGGAACTACGAGCAGTACTTC CASSLGGTGNYEQYF
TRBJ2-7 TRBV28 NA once TGTGCCAGCAGTTTTCCCAGCGGAGAATTTTACGAGCAGTACTTC CASSFPSGEFYEQYF
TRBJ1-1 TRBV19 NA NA TGTGCCAGTAGTATCGGGACAAGCATGAACACTGAAGCTTTCTTT CASSIGTSMNTEAFF
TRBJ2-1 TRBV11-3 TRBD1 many TGTGCCAGCAGCTTGACAGGGGGATCCTACAATGAGCAGTTCTTC CASSLTGGSYNEQFF
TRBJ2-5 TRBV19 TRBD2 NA TGTGCCAGTAGTATAGATAACGGGGGGAGGGAAGAGACCCAGTACTTC CASSIDNGGREETQYF
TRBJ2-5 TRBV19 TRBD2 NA TGTGCCAGTAGCCACTCCCTCGGGACTAGCGAGTGGGGGGTACAAGAGACCCAGTACTTC CASSHSLGTSEWGVQETQYF
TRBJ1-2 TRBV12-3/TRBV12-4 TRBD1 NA TGTGCCAGCAGTAGGGACAGCTATGGCTACACCTTC CASSRDSYGYTF
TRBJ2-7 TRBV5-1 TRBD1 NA TGCGCCAGCAGCAGCGGGACAGGGGGCCGCTACGAGCAGTACTTC CASSSGTGGRYEQYF
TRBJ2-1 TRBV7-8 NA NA TGTGCCAGCAACTCAATTTCCCCGGAGCAGTTCTTC CASNSISPEQFF
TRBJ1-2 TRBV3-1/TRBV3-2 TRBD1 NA TGTGCCAGCAGCCCCGATCACGGGAGACAGGGTGGCTACACCTTC CASSPDHGRQGGYTF
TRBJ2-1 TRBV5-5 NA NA TGTGCCACAGGGGCCCTCTACAATGAGCAGTTCTTC CATGALYNEQFF
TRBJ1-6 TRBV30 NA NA TGTGCCTGGAGCCCACTCACAGGGACTAATTCACCCCTCCACTTT CAWSPLTGTNSPLHF
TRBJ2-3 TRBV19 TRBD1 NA TGTGCCAGTAGTCCCCCAGGGGGTGGCACAGATACGCAGTATTTT CASSPPGGGTDTQYF
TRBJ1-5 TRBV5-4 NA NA TGTGCCAGCAGCTTGGGGTCGGATCAGCCCCAGCATTTT CASSLGSDQPQHF
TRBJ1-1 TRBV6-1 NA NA TGTGCCAGCAGTGAAGAGAGAGGAGGGGCTGAAGCTTTCTTT CASSEERGGAEAFF
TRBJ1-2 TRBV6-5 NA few TGTGCCAGCAGAGCTTCCGGGGGGACTTATGGCTACACCTTC CASRASGGTYGYTF
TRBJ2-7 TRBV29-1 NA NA TGCAGCGTTGTAAAGAGCTCCTACGAGCAGTACTTC CSVVKSSYEQYF
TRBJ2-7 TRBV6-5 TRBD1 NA TGTGCCAGCAGGGACCAGGGGGTGTCCTACGAGCAGTACTTC CASRDQGVSYEQYF
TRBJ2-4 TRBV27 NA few TGTGCCAATTCGGGACATACCAAAAACATTCAGTACTTC CANSGHTKNIQYF
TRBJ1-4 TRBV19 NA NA TGTGCCAGTAACTATTCCCCGAAGGGAGGAAATGAAAAACTGTTTTTT CASNYSPKGGNEKLFF
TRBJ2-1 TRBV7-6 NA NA TGTGCCAGCAGCCCTTATGTGGTAGGTAGCGCTAGCTCCTACAATGAGCAGTTCTTC CASSPYVVGSASSYNEQFF
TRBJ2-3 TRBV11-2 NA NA TGTGCCAGCAGCTTAGGGGCTAGCACAGATACGCAGTATTTT CASSLGASTDTQYF
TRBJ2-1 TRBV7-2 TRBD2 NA TGTGCCAGCAGCCGGGCGGGGGGGCCCTACAATGAGCAGTTCTTC CASSRAGGPYNEQFF
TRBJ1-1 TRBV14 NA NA TGTGCCAGCAGCCGGGGGGGCAACACTGAAGCTTTCTTT CASSRGGNTEAFF
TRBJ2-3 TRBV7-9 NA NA TGTGCCAGCAGCCTCCTTAGAGGTGGCCTAGATACGCAGTATTTT CASSLLRGGLDTQYF
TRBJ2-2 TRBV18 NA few TGTGCCAGCTCACCACCGACGAGGGTAGTAGGCGGGGAGCTGTTTTTT CASSPPTRVVGGELFF
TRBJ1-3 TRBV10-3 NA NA TGTGCCACCGGAGGGGATCGAGGTTCTGGAAACACCATATATTTT CATGGDRGSGNTIYF
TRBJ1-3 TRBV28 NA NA TGTGCCAGCAGAGCAAACCAACCCGCTGGAAACACCATATATTTT CASRANQPAGNTIYF
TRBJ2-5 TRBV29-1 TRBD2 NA TGCAGCGCAGGTGGTAGCGGGGGGTTTCAAGAGACCCAGTACTTC CSAGGSGGFQETQYF
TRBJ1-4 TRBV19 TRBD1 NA TGTGCCAGTAGTATAACAGGGGATACTAATGAAAAACTGTTTTTT CASSITGDTNEKLFF
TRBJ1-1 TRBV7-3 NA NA TGTGCCAGCAGCCCGGGACATCCTCTCTCGGGTGAAGCTTTCTTT CASSPGHPLSGEAFF